The 10 T cell receptor beta chains given below trace back to one sample, sequenced in a study of cytomegalovirus exposure and HLA in healthy donors. Use of 60 Vbeta and 13 Jbeta primers characterized the PCR. The data were produced by immunoSEQ multiplex PCR, yet TCRdb's version contains in-frame clones alone and is incomplete. Of about 140,000 clones in the sample, approximately 85% are singletons; the top ten hold about 0.51%. The sequencing input was PBMCs. These receptors originate from a woman in her forties in good health and CMV-seronegative.

The chain links TRBV6-5 to TRBJ1-4; unclear D gene. Germline CDR1 reads MNHEY; CDR2 reads SVGAGI. Trimming removed 9 bases at V and 7 bases at J, with 18 bases between. The CDR3 sequence is 14 residues long. The CDR3: CASSASLWSEKLFF. The CDR3 region has the DNA TGTGCCAGTTCGGCGTCCCTGTGGAGTGAAAAACTGTTTTTT.

This chain joins TRBV13 and TRBJ1-4, with TRBD1 matching 9 bases. V shed 3 bases and J 6 bases; nucleotides not matched to a gene: 5. CDR1 is PRHDT and CDR2 is FYEKMQ in the germline V gene (reference sequence). The CDR3 has 15 residues. CDR3 region: CASSLDRGGDEKLFF. Written as DNA, the CDR3 is TGTGCCAGCAGCTTGGACAGGGGCGGGGATGAAAAACTGTTTTTT.

V and J are TRBV4-1 and TRBJ1-3; D not resolved. The V gene lost 4 bases and the J gene lost 6 bases, with 13 bases spanning the gap. The CDR3 is made up of 14 amino acids. The germline V gene encodes CDR1 MGHRA and CDR2 YSYEKL. As DNA, the CDR3 is TGCGCCAGCAGCCCTCTTCCTCGGGAAAACACCATATATTTT. The encoded protein is CASSPLPRENTIYF.

V and J are TRBV5-1 and TRBJ2-1; D remains unclear. Deletions cut 3 bases from V and 1 base from J, with 8 bases between. The CDR3 length is 14 residues. Germline V gene data show CDR1 as SGHRS and CDR2 as YFSETQ. CDR3 in amino acids: CASSSPESYNEQFF. CDR3 nucleotides: TGCGCCAGCAGCTCGCCTGAGTCCTACAATGAGCAGTTCTTC.

In its sample, this clone was seen a few times. This CDR3 reads CASSPRRELTYEQYF. The DNA for the CDR3 is TGTGCCAGCAGCCCGCGTCGGGAGTTAACCTACGAGCAGTACTTC. The rearrangement links TRBV5-6 to TRBJ2-7; a weak D match, TRBD2 (6 bases). This CDR3 is built from 15 residues. Germline CDR1 is SGHDT and CDR2 is YYEEEE. Trimming took off 4 bases at V and 2 bases at J, with 16 bases between the two ends.

The rearrangement uses TRBV5-1 and TRBJ2-3, with TRBD2 matching 9 bases. There are 15 residues in the CDR3. Trimming cost V 2 bases and J 3 bases; bases outside gene matches: 4. The germline V gene has CDR1 SGHRS and CDR2 YFSETQ. The CDR3 DNA reads TGCGCCAGCAGCTTTCAGCGGGAGGTAACAGATACGCAGTATTTT. Translated, it gives CASSFQREVTDTQYF.

The rearrangement links TRBV9 to TRBJ2-3; D gene unclear. V was clipped by 1 base and J by 1 base, with 4 bases between them. CDR3 size: 13 residues. Germline-derived CDR1 and CDR2 are SGDLS and YYNGEE. The CDR3 sequence: CASSVLRTDTQYF. In DNA, the CDR3 is TGTGCCAGCAGCGTACTACGCACAGATACGCAGTATTTT.

This chain links TRBV30 with TRBJ1-1, with unresolved D. Germline V gives CDR1 GTSNPN, CDR2 SVGIG (reference sequence). The V and J ends lost 5 bases and 6 bases respectively, with 10 bases between them. The CDR3 runs 11 residues. The CDR3 protein is CAWEAAAEAFF. The CDR3 bases are TGTGCCTGGGAAGCGGCTGCTGAAGCTTTCTTT.

This chain joins TRBV28 and TRBJ1-5; tentatively, D is TRBD1 (6 bases). The germline gives CDR1 MDHEN, CDR2 SYDVKM. The CDR3 totals 12 residues. V was cut by 4 bases and J by 7 bases, with 8 bases left in between. The CDR3 nucleotides read TGTGCCAGCAGTTCCCAGGGGCAGCCCCAGCATTTT. Amino acids: CASSSQGQPQHF.

This chain connects TRBV6-6 to TRBJ2-7; maybe TRBD1 (6 bases). Germline V gene lookup returns CDR1 MNHNY and CDR2 SVGAGI (reference sequence). V lost 0 bases, J lost 2 bases, and 8 bases lay in between. This CDR3 contains 14 residues. The CDR3, as DNA: TGTGCCAGCAGTTACTCAGGACAGACCTACGAGCAGTACTTC. This translates into CASSYSGQTYEQYF.